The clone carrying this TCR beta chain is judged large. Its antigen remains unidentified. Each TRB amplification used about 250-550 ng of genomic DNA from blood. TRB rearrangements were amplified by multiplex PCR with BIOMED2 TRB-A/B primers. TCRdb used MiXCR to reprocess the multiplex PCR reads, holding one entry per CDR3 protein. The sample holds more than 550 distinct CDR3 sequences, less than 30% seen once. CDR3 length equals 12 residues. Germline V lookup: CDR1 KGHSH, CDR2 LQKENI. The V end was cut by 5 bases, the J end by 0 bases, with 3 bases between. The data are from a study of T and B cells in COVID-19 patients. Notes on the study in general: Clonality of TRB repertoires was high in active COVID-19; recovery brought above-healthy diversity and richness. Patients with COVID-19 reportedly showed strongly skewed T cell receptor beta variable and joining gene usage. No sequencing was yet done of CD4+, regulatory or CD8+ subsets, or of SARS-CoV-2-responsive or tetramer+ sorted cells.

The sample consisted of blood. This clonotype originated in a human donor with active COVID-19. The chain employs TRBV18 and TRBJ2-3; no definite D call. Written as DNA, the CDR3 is TGTGCCAGCTCAGCCAGCACAGATACGCAGTATTTT. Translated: CASSASTDTQYF. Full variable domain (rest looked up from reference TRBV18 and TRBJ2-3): NAGVMQNPRHLVRRRGQEARLRCSPMKGHSHVYWYRQLPEEGLKFMVYLQKENIIDESGMPKERFSAEFPKEGPSILRIQQVVRGDSAAYFCASSASTDTQYFGPGTRLTVL.